A selection of T cell receptor beta chains follows, all from one sample in a study of T cells expressing NK-cell markers. TCRdb reprocessed the 5' RACE reads, keeping one entry per CDR3 protein, no DNA. The sample has 150,000 or so distinct CDR3 sequences, and its top ten clones hold around a sixth. Input material: blood T cells: a sorted CD56 or NKG2C T cell subset, CD4+ or CD8+ T cells, or bulk PBMC T cells (not recorded which). These receptors were collected from a woman between 18 and 70 years old in good health. Both conserved end residues are part of each CDR3.

TRBJ2-1,TRBV4-1,CASSPNPVIRSYNEQFF
TRBJ2-7,TRBV6-1,CASRGQGDYEQYF
TRBJ1-2,TRBV20-1,CSARPGGYGYTF
TRBJ1-2,TRBV11-2,CASSSTGNYGYTF
TRBJ1-2,TRBV7-2,CASSFGPVFYGYTF
TRBJ2-3,TRBV28,CASSRGARDTQYF
TRBJ2-5,TRBV7-2,CASSPGLAGGWLETQYF
TRBJ2-3,TRBV5-1,CASSLSASGGADTQYF
TRBJ1-4,TRBV5-5,CASSWGTGIGEKLFF
TRBJ1-2,TRBV29-1,CSTSQGIYGYTF
TRBJ1-5,TRBV15,CATSREVYQPQHF
TRBJ2-1,TRBV5-1,CASSQDRSSYNEQFF
TRBJ2-7,TRBV6-1,CASSALEWYEQYF
TRBJ2-6,TRBV9,CASSAFSGANVLTF
TRBJ2-7,TRBV6-2/TRBV6-3,CASTGTVQNEQYF
TRBJ2-1,TRBV4-2,CASSQDGLAGGHNEQFF
TRBJ2-1,TRBV15,CATSRDGTSGRMGEQFF
TRBJ2-7,TRBV20-1,CSARDSQGIYEQYF
TRBJ2-3,TRBV7-9,CVPGQAGSTDTQYF
TRBJ2-1,TRBV6-1,CASRAILAGDNEQFF
TRBJ2-7,TRBV3-1,CASSQGLLAGGYEQYF
TRBJ2-2,TRBV11-2,CASSLDPGRGSGELFF
TRBJ2-7,TRBV20-1,CSAPRQSGAYEQYF
TRBJ2-1,TRBV20-1,CSAATSGGLHYNEQFF
TRBJ2-1,TRBV9,CASSVGTSGRNNEQFF
TRBJ2-1,TRBV20-1,CSADGTSNEQFF
TRBJ1-1,TRBV30,CAWSPQGMNTEAFF
TRBJ2-1,TRBV12-3/TRBV12-4,CASSGQTNEQFF
TRBJ1-4,TRBV20-1,CSATVKSNEKLFF
TRBJ2-3,TRBV5-1,CASSPAGPSTDTQYF
TRBJ2-1,TRBV5-1,CASSLGGEAYNEQFF
TRBJ1-1,TRBV5-1,CASSLGTRFEAFF
TRBJ2-7,TRBV5-1,CASSLGMETLFYEQYF
TRBJ1-3,TRBV4-2,CASSLRDLSGSGNTIYF
TRBJ2-1,TRBV5-6,CASSFRPSSSGSRGNEQFF
TRBJ2-2,TRBV28,CASREPGLATGELFF
TRBJ2-5,TRBV5-5,CASAEWGEQETQYF
TRBJ2-2,TRBV5-1,CASSLDLADPGTGELFF
TRBJ2-7,TRBV7-9,CASSSPGLAGEGEQYF
TRBJ1-4,TRBV30,CAWSANSATNEKLFF
TRBJ2-7,TRBV2,CASNTGGVEQYF
TRBJ1-3,TRBV12-3/TRBV12-4,CASSFGDRRYSGNTIYF
TRBJ1-1,TRBV3-1,CASSQEGGRGEAFF
TRBJ1-1,TRBV6-5,CASSYAFSMNTEAFF
TRBJ2-1,TRBV18,CASSPPGLAGAITHNEQFF
TRBJ1-2,TRBV2,CASTRDKNYGYTF
TRBJ2-2,TRBV7-3,CASSLLAGAARELFF
TRBJ2-7,TRBV20-1,CSAGPTSGSGDEQYF
TRBJ2-1,TRBV7-9,CASSSGDPDSYNEQFF
TRBJ2-7,TRBV27,CASSLSLSGLRESEQYF
TRBJ2-2,TRBV5-1,CASSWNLAGARTGELFF
TRBJ2-1,TRBV5-1,CASQIGGALDEQFF
TRBJ2-4,TRBV5-1,CASSPFRGRENIQYF
TRBJ2-1,TRBV5-1,CASSLSAAYNEQFF